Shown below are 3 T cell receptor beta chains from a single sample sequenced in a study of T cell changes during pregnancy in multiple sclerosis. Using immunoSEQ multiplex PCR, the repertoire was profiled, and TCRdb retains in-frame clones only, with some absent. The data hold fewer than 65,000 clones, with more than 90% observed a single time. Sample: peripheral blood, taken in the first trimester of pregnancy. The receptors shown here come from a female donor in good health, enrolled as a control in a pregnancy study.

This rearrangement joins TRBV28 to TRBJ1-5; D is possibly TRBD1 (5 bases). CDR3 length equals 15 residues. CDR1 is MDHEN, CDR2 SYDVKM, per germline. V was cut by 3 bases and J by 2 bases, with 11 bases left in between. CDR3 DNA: TGTGCCAGCAGTTTGGGCGGGACGGGCAATCAGCCCCAGCATTTT. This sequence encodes CASSLGGTGNQPQHF.

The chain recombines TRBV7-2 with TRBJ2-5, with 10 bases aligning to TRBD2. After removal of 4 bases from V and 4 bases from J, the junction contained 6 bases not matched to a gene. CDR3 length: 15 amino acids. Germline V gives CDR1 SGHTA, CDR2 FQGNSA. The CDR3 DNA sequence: TGTGCCAGCAGCTCCGCCGGGACTAGCGCAGAGACCCAGTACTTC. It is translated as CASSSAGTSAETQYF.

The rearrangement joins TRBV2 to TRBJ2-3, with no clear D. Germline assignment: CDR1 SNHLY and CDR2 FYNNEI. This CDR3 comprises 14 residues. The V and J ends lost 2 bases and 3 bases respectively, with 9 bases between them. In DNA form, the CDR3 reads TGTGCCAGCAGTGAATGGCCTGAAACAGATACGCAGTATTTT. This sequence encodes CASSEWPETDTQYF.